This TCR beta chain is from a study of early T cells in non-severe SARS-CoV-2 infection. Whole-study context: The authors sequenced bulk RNA from unsorted whole blood, leaving chains unpaired.

Per the germline V gene, CDR1 is SGHVS and CDR2 is FQNEAQ. The CDR3 length is 19 residues. V gave up 5 bases and J gave up 0 bases, with 23 bases separating them. General study results and limits: Matching results from VDJdb favored anti-spike CD8 responses, leaving private and CD4 specificities undetected.

This clonotype has ten or more counts. Antigen specificity is unknown. Unique molecular identifiers were attached to individual cDNA molecules. MiXCR was run by TCRdb on the 5' RACE reads, yielding one entry per CDR3 protein. The data contain approximately 29,000 distinct CDR3 sequences, about 6% of them singletons. The sequence derives from an adult who was a healthcare worker with PCR-confirmed SARS-CoV-2 infection or an uninfected control (not recorded which). V and J are TRBV7-8 and TRBJ2-4; the D gene is possibly TRBD2 (7 bases). The sample taken for sequencing was whole blood. This chain's CDR3 is CASSLGEGVILLAKNIQYF. The CDR3 coding sequence is TGTGCCAGCAGCCTGGGGGAGGGGGTGATCCTCTTAGCCAAAAACATTCAGTACTTC.